The clone carrying this TCR beta chain has just a few counts. Amplification of TCR alpha and beta CDR3 regions from RNA used iRepertoire nested multiplex PCR. MiXCR, applied by TCRdb to the multiplex PCR reads, yields one record per CDR3 protein. The sample includes about 200,000 distinct CDR3 sequences, 32% of them seen just once. The source of the sample is a study of glioma-infiltrating T cells. The CDR3 runs 14 residues. Trimming pared 0 bases from V and 4 bases from J, leaving 9 bases between. Looked up from germline, CDR1 is LNHDA and CDR2 is SQIVND (reference sequence). This rearrangement joins TRBV19 to TRBJ2-5, with D hard to call. Sequenced sample: glioma tissue, nonneoplastic brain tissue, or PBMCs (not recorded which). The origin of this receptor is a human donor with low-grade glioma or glioblastoma, undergoing nonglioma brain surgery, or in good health (not recorded which). CDR3 nucleotide sequence: TGTGCCAGTAGTATAGAGGCCAGATCAGAGACCCAGTACTTC. It encodes CASSIEARSETQYF.